A single sample gave rise to the 12 T cell receptor beta chains below, sequenced in a study of T cell responses to AZD1222 COVID-19 vaccine (dated by TCRdb to the early 2020s). According to the study, the label for this sample's time point signals: about 28 days (+/-7) after the second vaccine dose. Receptor libraries were prepared by the immunoSEQ multiplex PCR assay. Not all clones reach the TCRdb copy of this immuneACCESS table, which keeps in-frame sequences only. Checked studies attribute under half of the gap to unresolved V genes and leave the rest unexplained. The sample table records under 40,000 clones; more than 75% of these occur just once. About 4.5% of the sample comes from the top ten. This material consisted of peripheral blood, taken 28 days after the second AZD1222 dose. All receptors come from an adult who received the AZD1222 COVID-19 vaccine.

V is TRBV6-5 and J is TRBJ1-4; D gene ambiguous. Trimming left V 6 bases short and J 5 bases short, with 13 bases between. The CDR3 length is 14 residues. Germline CDR1 and CDR2: MNHEY and SVGAGI. The CDR3 loop is CASRYSLGNEKLFF. In nucleotides, the CDR3 is TGTGCCAGCAGGTACAGCCTGGGGAATGAAAAACTGTTTTTT.

The rearrangement joins TRBV5-1 to TRBJ1-1; a weak D match, TRBD1 (5 bases). The CDR3 has 14 amino acids. From germline, CDR1 is SGHRS and CDR2 YFSETQ. V shed 0 bases and J shed 1 base, with 7 bases lying between them. In DNA form, the CDR3 reads TGCGCCAGCAGCTTGGGGACATGGAACACTGAAGCTTTCTTT. Protein: CASSLGTWNTEAFF.

The chain recombines TRBV28 with TRBJ2-5; D perhaps matches TRBD2 (6 bases). The CDR3 is made up of 14 amino acids. CDR1 is MDHEN and CDR2 is SYDVKM in the germline V gene. V gave up 2 bases and J gave up 4 bases, with 11 bases separating them. The CDR3 DNA reads TGTGCCAGCAGTTTAGCGACTAGTTCAGAGACCCAGTACTTC. Translating gives CASSLATSSETQYF.

The gene calls are TRBV19 and TRBJ1-6; no clear D gene. The germline CDR1 and CDR2 sequences are LNHDA and SQIVND (reference sequence). Trimming took off 9 bases at V and 9 bases at J, with 24 bases between the two ends. The CDR3 runs to 16 residues. CDR3 residues: CASKRGEKGSGSPLHF. The CDR3 coding sequence is TGTGCCAGCAAGAGAGGCGAAAAAGGCTCGGGTTCACCCCTCCACTTT.

This clone was observed once. The V gene is TRBV24-1, the J gene TRBJ2-7, with D perhaps TRBD1 (5 bases). The CDR3 runs 16 residues. CDR1 and CDR2 (germline): KGHDR, SFDVKD. The germline V and J ends were trimmed by 4 bases and 0 bases, with 15 bases remaining between them. The CDR3 loop is CATSDPGRQSSYEQYV. The CDR3 DNA is TGTGCCACCAGTGACCCTGGTAGACAGAGCTCCTACGAGCAGTACGTC.

By frequency in the sample, this clone is medium-sized (0.01 to 0.1%). The rearrangement joins TRBV10-3 to TRBJ2-1; the D is unclear. This CDR3 has 11 amino acids. The V gene lost 10 bases and the J gene lost 6 bases, with 10 bases spanning the gap. Germline V CDR1 and CDR2: ENHRY, SYGVKD. The CDR3 spells CATQRANEQFF. CDR3 nucleotides: TGTGCCACTCAAAGGGCCAATGAGCAGTTCTTC.

The rearrangement joins TRBV7-8 to TRBJ1-3; no definite D call. The germline CDR1 and CDR2 sequences are SGHVS and FQNEAQ. The CDR3 contains 15 residues. V gave up 7 bases and J gave up 1 base, with 14 bases separating them. DNA for the CDR3: TGTGCCAGCAAAGAACAGATGCTTTCTGGAAACACCATATATTTT. Its translation: CASKEQMLSGNTIYF.

This CDR3 reads CASSPSGGGVQPQHF. In DNA, the CDR3 is TGTGCCAGCAGCCCTAGTGGAGGTGGCGTTCAGCCCCAGCATTTT. The rearrangement links TRBV7-9 to TRBJ1-5; D gene uncertain. CDR3 length: 15 residues. Deletions cut 5 bases from V and 6 bases from J, with 17 bases between. Germline assignment: CDR1 SEHNR and CDR2 FQNEAQ (reference sequence).

The chain has TRBV30 and TRBJ1-5; D ambiguous. Germline CDR1 reads GTSNPN; CDR2 reads SVGIG (reference sequence). The V and J ends lost 6 bases and 0 bases respectively, with 9 bases between them. This CDR3 region has 13 residues. CDR3 sequence: CACSRDSNQPQHF. In DNA, the CDR3 is TGTGCCTGTTCCCGAGATAGCAATCAGCCCCAGCATTTT.

This chain links TRBV10-2 with TRBJ1-2; weak D call: TRBD1 (6 bases). CDR1 WSHSY and CDR2 SAAADI come from the germline V gene. V was shortened by 7 bases and J by 4 bases, with 16 bases between the two germline ends. This CDR3 is built from 14 residues. As DNA, the CDR3 is TGCGCCAGCAACGAGCAGGGGCCCGGCTATGGCTACACCTTC. Translating it yields CASNEQGPGYGYTF.

The genes are TRBV7-3 and TRBJ2-2, with 7 bases matching TRBD1. Germline CDR1 and CDR2: SGHTA and FQGTGA. The CDR3 is 16 amino acids. The V segment lost 5 bases and the J segment 0 bases; nucleotides outside the gene matches: 6. Here the CDR3 DNA reads TGTGCCAGCAGCGACAGGGTCAGGGCGAACACCGGGGAGCTGTTTTTT. This gives the protein CASSDRVRANTGELFF.

In its sample, this clone was seen a few times. The J gene is TRBJ2-1, the V gene TRBV10-1; unclear D gene. CDR3 length: 11 amino acids. Germline loops: CDR1 WNHNN, CDR2 SYGVQD (reference sequence). V was clipped by 3 bases and J by 9 bases, with 6 bases between them. Here the CDR3 reads CASSDGGEQFF. The CDR3 nucleotides are TGCGCCAGCAGTGATGGTGGTGAGCAGTTCTTC.